Only one count was recorded for the clone carrying this T cell receptor beta chain. This sample is drawn from a study of blood T cell repertoires in COVID-19. Study-wide context: The cDNA or gDNA used as material had been derived from T cells, B-cell-depleted T cells, or PBMCs.

CDR1 is SGHKS and CDR2 is YYEKEE in the germline V gene (reference sequence). This CDR3 spans 16 amino acids. The V gene lost 4 bases and the J gene lost 1 base, with 15 bases spanning the gap. The data were produced by immunoSEQ multiplex PCR, yet TCRdb's version contains in-frame clones alone and is incomplete. Seen here are 110,000 or so clones, 81% observed once, and the top ten hold under 2%. The sample taken for sequencing was peripheral blood. The chain links TRBV5-5 to TRBJ1-5; TRBD1 might be the D (5 bases). The sequence was collected from a man aged 50 or older with acute or convalescent COVID-19. The CDR3 reads CASSLTAQGSNQPQHF. The CDR3 DNA reads TGTGCCAGCAGCCTGACGGCCCAGGGAAGCAATCAGCCCCAGCATTTT.